This TCR beta chain was recovered during a study of blood T cell repertoires in COVID-19. Study context: The United States, Italy and Spain provided the acute and convalescent COVID-19 samples.

CDR1 and CDR2 from the germline V gene are MDHEN and SYDVKM. V was shortened by 6 bases and J by 10 bases, with 22 bases between the two germline ends. This CDR3 has 16 amino acids. Clones were read by immunoSEQ multiplex PCR, and TCRdb kept only the in-frame ones, dropping some. The data contain some 70,000 clones, 70% to 80% of them singletons. The rearrangement uses TRBV28 and TRBJ1-6; D is undetermined. The receptor was isolated from a human donor in a cohort sampled during active COVID-19. The material sequenced was peripheral blood. The CDR3 sequence is CASSQSAGPNGSPLHF. CDR3 DNA sequence: TGTGCCAGCAGCCAATCCGCAGGCCCAAATGGATCACCCCTCCACTTT.